Following are 23 T cell receptor beta chains from one sample sequenced in a study of neurological immune-mediated disorders. TCRdb ran MiXCR on the 5' RACE reads and lists one entry per CDR3 protein. The sample yields around 50,000 distinct CDR3 sequences, 3% to 4.5% seen once. Sequencing was done on a sample of PBMCs. These receptor sequences come from a woman in her thirties with multiple sclerosis.

This clonotype has a count of ten or more. This chain connects TRBV27 to TRBJ2-1, with unresolved D. The germline gives CDR1 MNHEY, CDR2 SMNVEV (reference sequence). CDR3 size: 11 residues. The V gene lost 5 bases and the J gene lost 3 bases, with 2 bases spanning the gap. The DNA for the CDR3 is TGTGCCAGCAGTGACTACAATGAGCAGTTCTTC. This codes for CASSDYNEQFF.

This clonotype was seen many times. The chain has TRBV7-8 and TRBJ2-5; TRBD1 agrees at 8 bases. With V trimmed by 6 bases and J by 3 bases, 12 bases remained unmatched. Per germline, CDR1 SGHVS and CDR2 FQNEAQ. The CDR3 length is 16 residues. CDR3 sequence reads: CASSSEGTGPEETQYF. In nucleotides, the CDR3 is TGTGCCAGCAGTTCCGAAGGGACAGGACCCGAAGAGACCCAGTACTTC.

The J gene is TRBJ2-7, the V gene TRBV6-6; D possibly matches TRBD1 or TRBD2 (5 bases each). The CDR3 is 12 amino acids. V dropped 2 bases and J dropped 4 bases, with 6 bases sitting between them. Germline CDR1 MNHNY, CDR2 SVGAGI (reference sequence). CDR3 sequence reads: CASSYEGYEQYF. DNA of the CDR3: TGTGCCAGCAGTTACGAGGGGTACGAGCAGTACTTC.

CDR3 amino acids: CASSKGPRDRGQPFF. DNA of the CDR3: TGTGCCAGCAGCAAAGGTCCCCGGGACAGGGGGCAACCTTTCTTT. The chain carries TRBV21-1 and TRBJ1-1; TRBD1 reflects the table's D call only, with no check against the DNA. TRBV21-1 is assigned pseudogene status. There are 15 residues in the CDR3.

At least ten counts were recorded for this clonotype. V gene TRBV20-1 combines with J gene TRBJ2-3; D is ambiguous. Trimming removed 2 bases from V and 3 bases from J, with 12 bases in between. The CDR3 is made up of 14 amino acids. The germline V gene has CDR1 DFQATT and CDR2 SNEGSKA (reference sequence). The CDR3 DNA is TGCAGTGCTAGACCCCCGACTGGGACAGATACGCAGTATTTT. This translates into CSARPPTGTDTQYF.

At least ten counts were recorded for this clonotype. This chain uses TRBV20-1 with TRBJ2-2; D remains ambiguous. This CDR3 contains 13 residues. Germline assignment: CDR1 DFQATT and CDR2 SNEGSKA (reference sequence). With 3 bases removed from V and 4 bases from J, the gap between germline ends came to 9 bases. The CDR3 loop is CSASSWGTGELFF. CDR3 coding DNA: TGCAGTGCTAGCTCTTGGGGCACCGGGGAGCTGTTTTTT.

This clonotype was seen ten or more times. The genes are TRBV28 and TRBJ2-1, with a possible D match to TRBD2 (7 bases). Germline CDR1 reads MDHEN; CDR2 reads SYDVKM. The CDR3 is made up of 18 amino acids. V was cut by 4 bases and J by 1 base, with 20 bases left in between. CDR3 region: CASSSAGAGVTSYNEQFF. The DNA of the CDR3 is TGTGCCAGCAGTTCGGCAGGGGCGGGAGTTACGTCCTACAATGAGCAGTTCTTC.

Ten or more counts support this clonotype. V is TRBV5-1 and J is TRBJ2-2; D is perhaps TRBD2 (7 bases). Trimming removed 7 bases at V and 3 bases at J, with 22 bases between. There are 17 residues in the CDR3. CDR1 is SGHRS and CDR2 is YFSETQ in the germline V gene. CDR3 protein: CASAYPRGGADTGELFF. The CDR3 DNA follows: TGCGCCAGCGCGTACCCGAGGGGGGGCGCGGACACCGGGGAGCTGTTTTTT.

This clonotype was recorded many times. V and J are TRBV12-3 or TRBV12-4 and TRBJ1-3; no clear D gene. Trimming cost V 2 bases and J 2 bases, with 7 bases left between them. This CDR3 region has 14 residues. DNA of the CDR3: TGTGCCAGCAGTTTAAGGTATCCTGGAAACACCATATATTTT. Translating it yields CASSLRYPGNTIYF.

This clonotype was detected many times. This chain connects TRBV11-2 to TRBJ2-1, with D perhaps TRBD2 (5 bases). Germline CDR1 reads SGHAT; CDR2 reads FQNNGV. The CDR3 totals 13 residues. Trimming removed 6 bases from V and 9 bases from J, with 15 bases in between. The CDR3 DNA follows: TGTGCCAGCAGTTTCGACTATCTTGCTGAGCAGTTCTTC. Translating it yields CASSFDYLAEQFF.

V and J are TRBV5-1 and TRBJ2-3; D is uncertain. There are 12 residues in the CDR3. The V and J ends lost 7 bases and 3 bases respectively, with 9 bases between them. CDR1 is SGHRS, CDR2 YFSETQ, per germline. The CDR3 here is CASSYSTDTQYF. The CDR3, as DNA: TGCGCCAGCTCCTATTCGACAGATACGCAGTATTTT.

The rearrangement uses TRBV11-2 and TRBJ1-2, with D possibly matching TRBD1 (5 bases). The length of the CDR3 is 19 residues. Germline values: CDR1 SGHAT, CDR2 FQNNGV. Between the trimmed V and J ends, which lost 5 bases and 1 base, there was a span of 26 bases. CDR3 protein: CASSPTDRFGQGINYGYTF. CDR3 nucleotides: TGTGCCAGCAGCCCAACCGATCGATTCGGGCAGGGCATTAACTATGGCTACACCTTC.

By frequency in the sample, this clonotype is medium-sized (0.01 to 0.1%). The rearrangement joins TRBV20-1 to TRBJ2-1; 7 positions agree with TRBD2. Germline-derived CDR1 and CDR2 are DFQATT and SNEGSKA (reference sequence). The ends lost 5 bases at V and 4 bases at J; junction bases unmatched: 8. The CDR3 runs 14 residues. Written as DNA, the CDR3 is TGCAGTGCTCCCGGGGCGGGGGATTACAATGAGCAGTTCTTC. This gives the protein CSAPGAGDYNEQFF.

This clonotype was counted only a few times. This may come from a read error, since a much larger clone is one base off. The chain combines TRBV10-3 with TRBJ2-3; maybe TRBD1 (6 bases). Trimming pared 3 bases from V and 2 bases from J, leaving 12 bases between. CDR1 is ENHRY and CDR2 is SYGVKD in the germline V gene. CDR3 length: 15 residues. The CDR3 bases are TGTGCCATCAGTGAACGGGACACTAACACAGATACGCAGTATTTT. It codes for CAISERDTNTDTQYF.

This clonotype was picked up many times. The chain employs TRBV29-1 and TRBJ1-2, with D possibly matching TRBD1 (5 bases). The CDR3 is 15 residues long. CDR1 is SQVTM and CDR2 is ANQGSEA in the germline V gene. Trimming pared 5 bases from V and 4 bases from J, leaving 20 bases between. In DNA, the CDR3 is TGCAGCGTTCAGGAGGGGCGGCGGGGGAGCTATGGCTACACCTTC. Its protein product is CSVQEGRRGSYGYTF.

This clonotype was found many times. The V call is TRBV4-3, the J call TRBJ1-2, with D hard to call. The CDR3 totals 15 residues. V lost 1 base and J 4 bases, leaving 13 bases between the germline ends. CDR1 and CDR2 (germline): LGHNA, YSLEER. CDR3 residues: CASSQGQLVTYGYTF. The CDR3 DNA sequence: TGCGCCAGCAGCCAAGGACAATTAGTCACCTATGGCTACACCTTC.

This clonotype was counted at least ten times. V and J are TRBV5-6 and TRBJ2-1; maybe TRBD2 (5 bases). V shed 4 bases and J shed 12 bases, with 17 bases lying between them. The CDR3 consists of 13 residues. Germline assignment: CDR1 SGHDT and CDR2 YYEEEE. The CDR3 DNA follows: TGTGCCAGCAGCCGAGTGCCACCTAGCCCGCAGTTCTTC. This codes for CASSRVPPSPQFF.

This clonotype was picked up a small number of times. CDR3 residues: CASSSRTMNTEAFF. The DNA of the CDR3 is TGTGCCAGCTCATCCCGAACGATGAACACTGAAGCTTTCTTT. The V and J genes are TRBV12-3 or TRBV12-4 and TRBJ1-1; D is uncertain. Trimming left V 8 bases short and J 0 bases short, with 13 bases between. CDR3 length: 14 residues.

This clonotype was found many times. CDR3 in DNA: TGTGCCAGCAGTTTGTGGCGAAGTAAAGAGCAGTACTTC. Translating it yields CASSLWRSKEQYF. V is TRBV12-3 or TRBV12-4 and J is TRBJ2-7; D is unresolved. Trimming shortened V by 3 bases and J by 7 bases, and 13 bases separated the two germline ends. This CDR3 has 13 residues.

This clonotype was observed a few times. A read error may explain this, as a much larger clone is one base away. This chain joins TRBV28 and TRBJ1-3; D unclear. The germline CDR1 and CDR2 sequences are MDHEN and SYDVKM. The CDR3 is 13 residues long. The CDR3 DNA follows: TGTGCCAGCACCTGGCTATCTGGAAAAACCATATATTTT. This translates into CASTWLSGKTIYF.

This clonotype was seen ten or more times. In DNA, the CDR3 is TGTGCCAGCAGTTTAGGATGGGCCGCCAATGAGCAGTTCTTC. Amino acids: CASSLGWAANEQFF. The chain couples TRBV27 to TRBJ2-1; no definite D call. CDR1 is MNHEY, CDR2 SMNVEV, per germline (reference sequence). The CDR3 covers 14 residues. V lost 2 bases, J lost 6 bases, and 11 bases lay in between.

This clonotype was detected ten times or more. This chain joins TRBV6-1 and TRBJ2-1; 7 nucleotides agree with TRBD2. The V gene's germline CDR1 is MNHNS and CDR2 SASEGT. This CDR3 spans 15 amino acids. V lost 2 bases to trimming and J lost 4 bases; unmatched junction nucleotides: 5. CDR3 bases: TGTGCCAGCAGTGAATGGCTAGCGGAGTACAATGAGCAGTTCTTC. Its translation is CASSEWLAEYNEQFF.

This clonotype was counted at least ten times. V and J are TRBV5-1 and TRBJ2-3, with 8 bases matching TRBD1. The CDR3 has 15 amino acids. Looked up from germline, CDR1 is SGHRS and CDR2 is YFSETQ. V shed 4 bases and J 5 bases; nucleotides not matched to a gene: 9. The DNA for the CDR3 is TGCGCCAGCAGCCTAGGACAGGGAAGAGTAGATACGCAGTATTTT. Protein sequence: CASSLGQGRVDTQYF.